This T cell receptor (beta chain) was identified during a study of T cell responses to AZD1222 COVID-19 vaccine (dated by TCRdb to 2020 to 2022). Turning to the overall study: AZD1222 recipients with second doses at about 4 weeks or about 12 weeks were pooled, because spike-specific TCR depth and breadth did not differ between schedules. TCR sequencing covered 230 or so trial participants: 200 to 220 given two doses of AZD1222 and about 26 given two doses of MenACWY control vaccine. Trial participants were enrolled by age into subgroups of 18-55, 56-69 and 70-plus years, and approximately 150, 30 and 60 TCR-sequenced participants, respectively, were included in these subgroups. The full study reports these points: Because no day 14 peak-response samples were available, repertoires were characterized only after the peak T cell response. After two AZD1222 doses, both the breadth and the depth of spike-specific TCRs were significantly higher than at day 0 and than in MenACWY recipients. In the small 56-69-year group, the increase in depth fell short of significance, most likely because of low power. Conclusions about previously exposed vaccinees are limited, since just six AZD1222 recipients were seropositive for SARS-CoV-2 at baseline. Reportedly, close to half of the unique spike-specific TCRs recognized epitopes lying outside the regions that are mutated in the B.1.351 and B.1.1.7 variants. Participants were mostly white British and included more females than males, and it was suggested by the authors that clonal diversity may have been underestimated. The vaccine-associated CD4 TCRs covered the entire spike protein, and the dominant responses fell in regions 160-218 and 743-854.

The sample's time point label, decoded: baseline before first vaccination. Vaccinee samples were obtained from the UK trials COV001 and COV002, which included a single-blind randomized controlled phase 2/3 trial of AZD1222 (ChAdOx1 nCoV-19) in healthy adults. For TCRbeta chain sequencing, PBMC samples from trial participants were taken at day 0 and at day 28 after the second dose. V is shortened by 5 bases, J by 4 bases, and the region joining them spans 11 bases. From cysteine to phenylalanine, the CDR3 is 13 amino acids long. Of all the DNA, just the CDR3 is kept, 39 bases in frame from base 1. Reading the germline V gene gives CDR1 SGHAT and CDR2 FQNNGV. With regard to this clone: Its antigen is not yet known. No much larger clonotype is one base removed from it; base qualities were not supplied.

The CDR3 regions of human TCRbeta chains were analyzed by immunosequencing. The paper's processing steps were these. TCRs in the repertoires were matched against a reference library of SARS-CoV-2-specific TCRs that had been generated with the MIRA antigen-specificity platform. Breadth was defined as the fraction of unique TCRs that were SARS-CoV-2-associated, and depth was defined as the fraction of total T cells that were SARS-CoV-2-associated. Using the MIRA data, every spike-specific TCR was mapped to the spike region that the TCR reacted to and assigned to either a CD4 or a CD8 class. Log10-transformed breadth and depth values were compared by one-way ANOVA with Sidak's multiple comparisons tests. The table comes from immuneACCESS by way of TCRdb, which keeps in-frame sequences with V and J called. Part of the clones is missing from these tables; in studies checked, under half for an unresolved V gene and the rest for unknown reasons. That table gives V, J and clone size, and the DNA gave D and trimming. Counted in this sample were about 180,000 clones; roughly nine tenths of them appeared once. Approximately 1.6% of the sample rests with the top ten.

Material: peripheral blood, obtained on day 0 of AZD1222 vaccination. The chain is assembled from TRBV11-2 and TRBJ1-1, with the D segment identity uncertain. The sequence came from an adult in good health. The CDR3 here reads CASSNRAATEAFF. The DNA is TGTGCCAGCAGCAATAGGGCAGCCACTGAAGCTTTCTTT. The full variable domain, with segments outside the CDR3 supplied by the reference TRBV11-2 and TRBJ1-1 proteins, appears as EAGVAQSPRYKIIEKRQSVAFWCNPISGHATLYWYQQILGQGPKLLIQFQNNGVVDDSQLPKDRFSAERLKGVDSTLKIQPAKLEDSAVYLCASSNRAATEAFFGQGTRLTVV.